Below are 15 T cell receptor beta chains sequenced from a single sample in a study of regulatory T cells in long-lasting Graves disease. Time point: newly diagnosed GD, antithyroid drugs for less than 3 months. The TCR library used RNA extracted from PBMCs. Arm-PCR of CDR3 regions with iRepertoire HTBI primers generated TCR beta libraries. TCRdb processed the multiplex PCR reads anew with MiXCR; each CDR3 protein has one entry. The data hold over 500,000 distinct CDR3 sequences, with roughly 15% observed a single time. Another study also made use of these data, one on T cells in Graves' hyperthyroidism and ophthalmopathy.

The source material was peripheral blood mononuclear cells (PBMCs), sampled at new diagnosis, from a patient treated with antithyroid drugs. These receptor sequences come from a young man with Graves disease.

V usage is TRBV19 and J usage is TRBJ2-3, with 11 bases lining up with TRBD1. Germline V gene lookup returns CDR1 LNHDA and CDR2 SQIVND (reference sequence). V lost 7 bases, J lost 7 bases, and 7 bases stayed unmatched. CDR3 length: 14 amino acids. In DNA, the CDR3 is TGTGCCAGTAAAGGACAGGGGGCGGCGAATACGCAGTATTTT. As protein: CASKGQGAANTQYF.

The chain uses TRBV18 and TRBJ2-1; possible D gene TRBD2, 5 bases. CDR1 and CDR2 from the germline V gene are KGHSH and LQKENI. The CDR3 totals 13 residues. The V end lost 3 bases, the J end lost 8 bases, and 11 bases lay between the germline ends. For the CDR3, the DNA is TGTGCCAGCTCACCGTTTTTGCGGGATGAGCAGTTCTTC. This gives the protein CASSPFLRDEQFF.

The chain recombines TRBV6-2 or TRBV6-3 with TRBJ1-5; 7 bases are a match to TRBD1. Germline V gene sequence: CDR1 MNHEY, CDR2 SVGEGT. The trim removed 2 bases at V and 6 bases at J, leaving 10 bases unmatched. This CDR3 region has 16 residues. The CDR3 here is CASSYKQGMRGQPQHF. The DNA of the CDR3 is TGTGCCAGCAGTTACAAACAGGGGATGCGGGGTCAGCCCCAGCATTTT.

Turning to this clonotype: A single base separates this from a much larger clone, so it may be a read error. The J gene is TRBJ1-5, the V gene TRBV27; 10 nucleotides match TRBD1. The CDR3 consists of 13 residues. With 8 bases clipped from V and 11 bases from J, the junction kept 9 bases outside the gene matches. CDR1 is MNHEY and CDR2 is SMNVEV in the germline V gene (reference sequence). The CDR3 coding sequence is TGTGCCAGCGGACGGGACAGGGGCCAGTCCCAGCATTTT. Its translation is CASGRDRGQSQHF.

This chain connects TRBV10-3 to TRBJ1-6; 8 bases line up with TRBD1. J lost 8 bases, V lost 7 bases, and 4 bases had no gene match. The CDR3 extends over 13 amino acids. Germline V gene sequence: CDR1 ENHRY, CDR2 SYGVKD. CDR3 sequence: CAIKGQVDSPLHF. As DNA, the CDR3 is TGTGCCATCAAGGGACAGGTAGATTCACCCCTCCACTTT.

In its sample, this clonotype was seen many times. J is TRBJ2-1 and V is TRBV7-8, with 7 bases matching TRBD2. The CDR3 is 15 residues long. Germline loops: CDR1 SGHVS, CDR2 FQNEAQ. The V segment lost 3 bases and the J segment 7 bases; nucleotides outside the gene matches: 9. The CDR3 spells CASSFRRELRNEQFF. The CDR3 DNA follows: TGTGCCAGCAGCTTCAGGCGGGAGCTTAGAAATGAGCAGTTCTTC.

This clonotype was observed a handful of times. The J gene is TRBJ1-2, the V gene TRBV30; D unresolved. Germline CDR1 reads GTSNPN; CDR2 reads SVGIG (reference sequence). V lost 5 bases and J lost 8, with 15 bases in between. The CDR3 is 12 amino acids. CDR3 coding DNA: TGTGCCTGGGTGGTATCTTCTATGGGCTACACCTTC. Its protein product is CAWVVSSMGYTF.

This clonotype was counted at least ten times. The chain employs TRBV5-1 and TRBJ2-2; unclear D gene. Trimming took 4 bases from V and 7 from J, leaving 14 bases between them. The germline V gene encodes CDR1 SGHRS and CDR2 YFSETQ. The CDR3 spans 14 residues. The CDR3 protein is CASSPEWYSGELFF. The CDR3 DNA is TGCGCCAGCAGCCCGGAATGGTACAGCGGGGAGCTGTTTTTT.

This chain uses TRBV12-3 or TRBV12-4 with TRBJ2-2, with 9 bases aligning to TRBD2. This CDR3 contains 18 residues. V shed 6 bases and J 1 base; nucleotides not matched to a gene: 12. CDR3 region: CASSLTTLSGRNTGELFF. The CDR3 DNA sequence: TGTGCCAGCAGCCTGACCACGCTTAGCGGGAGGAACACCGGGGAGCTGTTTTTT.

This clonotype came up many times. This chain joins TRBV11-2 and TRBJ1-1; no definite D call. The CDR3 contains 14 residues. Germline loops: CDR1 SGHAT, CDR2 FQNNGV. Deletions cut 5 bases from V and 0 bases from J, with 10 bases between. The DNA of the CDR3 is TGTGCCAGCAGCCTCCGGGCCGTGAACACTGAAGCTTTCTTT. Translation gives CASSLRAVNTEAFF. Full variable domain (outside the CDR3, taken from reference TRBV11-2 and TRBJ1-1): EAGVAQSPRYKIIEKRQSVAFWCNPISGHATLYWYQQILGQGPKLLIQFQNNGVVDDSQLPKDRFSAERLKGVDSTLKIQPAKLEDSAVYLCASSLRAVNTEAFFGQGTRLTVV.

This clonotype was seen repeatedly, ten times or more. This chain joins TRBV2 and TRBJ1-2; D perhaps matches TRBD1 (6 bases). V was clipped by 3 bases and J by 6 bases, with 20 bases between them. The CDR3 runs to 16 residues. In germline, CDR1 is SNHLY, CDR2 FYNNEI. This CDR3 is CASSDIVGRGGDGYTF. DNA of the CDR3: TGTGCCAGCAGTGATATCGTCGGCAGGGGTGGCGATGGCTACACCTTC.

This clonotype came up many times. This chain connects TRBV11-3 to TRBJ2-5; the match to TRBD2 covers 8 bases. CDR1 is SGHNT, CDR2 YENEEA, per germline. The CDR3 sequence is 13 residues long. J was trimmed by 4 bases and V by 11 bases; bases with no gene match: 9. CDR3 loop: CASGSGSRETQYF. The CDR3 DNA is TGTGCCTCAGGGAGCGGGAGCCGAGAGACCCAGTACTTC.

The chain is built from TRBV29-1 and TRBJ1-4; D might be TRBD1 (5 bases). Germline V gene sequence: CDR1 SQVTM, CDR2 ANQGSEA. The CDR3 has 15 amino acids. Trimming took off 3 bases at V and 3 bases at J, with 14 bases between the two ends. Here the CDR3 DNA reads TGCAGCGTTGATGGGGGGTTCCGGGCTAATGAAAAACTGTTTTTT. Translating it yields CSVDGGFRANEKLFF.

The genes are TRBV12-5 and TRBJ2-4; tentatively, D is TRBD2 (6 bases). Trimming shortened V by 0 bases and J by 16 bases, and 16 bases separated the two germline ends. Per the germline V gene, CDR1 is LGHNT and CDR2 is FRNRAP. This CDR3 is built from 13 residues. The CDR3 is CASGLVPGDPPYF. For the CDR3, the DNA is TGTGCTAGTGGTTTGGTACCGGGGGACCCCCCATACTTC.

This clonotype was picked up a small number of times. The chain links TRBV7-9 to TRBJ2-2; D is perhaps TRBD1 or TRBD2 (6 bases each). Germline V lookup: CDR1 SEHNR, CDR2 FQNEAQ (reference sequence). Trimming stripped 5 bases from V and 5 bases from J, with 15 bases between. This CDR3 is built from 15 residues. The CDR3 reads CASSVGGTLTGELFF. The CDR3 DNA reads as TGTGCCAGCAGCGTAGGGGGGACTTTGACCGGGGAGCTGTTTTTT.